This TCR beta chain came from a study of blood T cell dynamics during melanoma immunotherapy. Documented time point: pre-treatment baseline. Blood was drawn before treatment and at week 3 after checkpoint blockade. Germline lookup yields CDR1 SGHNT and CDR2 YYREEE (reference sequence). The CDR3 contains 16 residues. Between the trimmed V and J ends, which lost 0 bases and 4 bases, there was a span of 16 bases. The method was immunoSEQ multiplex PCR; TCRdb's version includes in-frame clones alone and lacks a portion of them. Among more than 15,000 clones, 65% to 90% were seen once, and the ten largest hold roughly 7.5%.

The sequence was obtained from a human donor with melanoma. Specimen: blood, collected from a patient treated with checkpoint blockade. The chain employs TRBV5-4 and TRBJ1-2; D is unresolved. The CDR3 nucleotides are TGTGCCAGCAGCTTGGTTTCCGGGTTTAGTGGCTATGGCTACACCTTC. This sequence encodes CASSLVSGFSGYGYTF.